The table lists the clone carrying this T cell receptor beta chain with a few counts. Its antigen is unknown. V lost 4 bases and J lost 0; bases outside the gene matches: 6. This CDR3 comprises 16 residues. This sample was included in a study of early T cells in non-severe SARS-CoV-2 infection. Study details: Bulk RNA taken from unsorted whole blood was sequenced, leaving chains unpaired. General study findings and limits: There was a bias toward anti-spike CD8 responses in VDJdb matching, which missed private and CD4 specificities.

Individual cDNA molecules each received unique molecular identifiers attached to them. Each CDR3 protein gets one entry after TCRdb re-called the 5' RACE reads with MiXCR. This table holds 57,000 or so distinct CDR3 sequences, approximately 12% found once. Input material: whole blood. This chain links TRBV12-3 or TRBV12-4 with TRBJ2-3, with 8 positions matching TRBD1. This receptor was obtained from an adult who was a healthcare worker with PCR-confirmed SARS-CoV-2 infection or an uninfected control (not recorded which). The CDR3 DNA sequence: TGTGCCAGCAGTTCCGGGACAGGACATAGCACAGATACGCAGTATTTT. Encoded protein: CASSSGTGHSTDTQYF.